These 27 T cell receptor beta chains were all obtained from the same sample, sequenced in a study of cytotoxic CD8 clonotypes in ibrutinib-treated CLL. Some clones are missing from TCRdb's copy, which holds only in-frame ones; the method was immunoSEQ multiplex PCR. The table includes 150,000 to 200,000 clones, nearly 90% detected once. This specimen consisted of PBMCs, obtained at disease progression, from a patient treated with ibrutinib. These receptors all stem from a human donor with chronic lymphocytic leukemia.

This clone has a handful of counts. The rearrangement joins TRBV6-4 to TRBJ1-2, with 9 bases matching TRBD1. Germline V gene lookup returns CDR1 MRHNA and CDR2 SNTAGT. The CDR3 contains 13 residues. V shed 8 bases and J 4 bases; nucleotides not matched to a gene: 5. The CDR3 DNA reads TGTGCCAGCCAGAAGGACAGGGGCTATGGCTACACCTTC. The encoded protein is CASQKDRGYGYTF.

The J gene is TRBJ1-1, the V gene TRBV5-1, with D unclear. CDR1 SGHRS and CDR2 YFSETQ come from the germline V gene. This CDR3 contains 14 residues. Trimming took off 3 bases at V and 3 bases at J, with 12 bases between the two ends. As DNA, the CDR3 is TGCGCCAGCAGCTCCCAGGCTGTGGACACTGAAGCTTTCTTT. As protein: CASSSQAVDTEAFF.

The gene calls are TRBV7-9 and TRBJ2-1; 7 positions agree with TRBD2. This CDR3 contains 16 residues. In germline, CDR1 is SEHNR, CDR2 FQNEAQ (reference sequence). The junction had 10 bases not matched to a gene; V was cut back by 4 bases and J by 4 bases. CDR3 in amino acids: CASSSGLAEKYNEQFF. In nucleotides, the CDR3 is TGTGCCAGCAGCTCCGGGCTAGCGGAAAAATACAATGAGCAGTTCTTC.

The chain uses TRBV7-2 and TRBJ2-7; maybe TRBD1 (6 bases). V lost 3 bases and J lost 2, with 11 bases in between. The CDR3 extends over 14 amino acids. Per germline, CDR1 SGHTA and CDR2 FQGNSA. CDR3 protein: CASSFNRVPYEQYF. As DNA, the CDR3 is TGTGCCAGCAGCTTTAACAGGGTGCCCTACGAGCAGTACTTC.

The chain uses TRBV5-8 and TRBJ2-3; 11 bases line up with TRBD2. Germline V CDR1 and CDR2: SGHTS, YDEGEE. The CDR3 loop spans 15 amino acids. V lost 0 bases and J lost 7; bases outside the gene matches: 4. DNA for the CDR3: TGTGCCAGCAGCTTGGGACTAGCGGGACCGAATACGCAGTATTTT. It yields the protein CASSLGLAGPNTQYF. The complete variable domain, with remaining parts taken from reference TRBV5-8 and TRBJ2-3, reads EAGVTQSPTHLIKTRGQQATLRCSPISGHTSVYWYQQALGLGLQFLLWYDEGEERNRGNFPPRFSGRQFPNYSSELNVNALELEDSALYLCASSLGLAGPNTQYFGPGTRLTVL.

This chain links TRBV11-3 with TRBJ1-4; 7 bases are a match to TRBD1. The length of the CDR3 is 13 residues. In germline, CDR1 is SGHNT, CDR2 YENEEA. J lost 10 bases, V lost 3 bases, and 5 bases had no gene match. The CDR3 DNA reads TGTGCCAGCAGCTTGACAGGGTCTGGAAAACTGTTTTTT. Translation: CASSLTGSGKLFF.

The CDR3 is CASSEPVDRGYHGYTF. CDR3 nucleotide sequence: TGTGCCAGCAGCGAGCCTGTGGACAGGGGGTATCATGGCTACACCTTC. This chain connects TRBV9 to TRBJ1-2, with 10 bases fitting TRBD1. V shed 3 bases and J 6 bases; nucleotides not matched to a gene: 11. The CDR3 runs 16 residues. CDR1 is SGDLS, CDR2 YYNGEE, per germline.

The chain couples TRBV18 to TRBJ2-7, with 9 bases fitting TRBD1. Germline CDR1 reads KGHSH; CDR2 reads LQKENI. The CDR3 contains 14 residues. After removal of 1 base from V and 5 bases from J, the junction contained 3 bases not matched to a gene. The CDR3 DNA sequence: TGTGCCAGCTCACCACGGGACAGGGACCACGAGCAGTACTTC. Translation: CASSPRDRDHEQYF.

V is TRBV19 and J is TRBJ2-7; 9 bases agree with TRBD1. Looked up from germline, CDR1 is LNHDA and CDR2 is SQIVND (reference sequence). The CDR3 has 13 residues. V trimming: 7 bases; J trimming: 11 bases; junction bases outside the gene matches: 12. The DNA for the CDR3 is TGTGCCAGTACCCACCCGGGACAGGGTAAAAAGTACTTC. Its translation: CASTHPGQGKKYF.

V gene TRBV5-5 combines with J gene TRBJ1-2; D is possibly TRBD1 (5 bases). V was clipped by 4 bases and J by 3 bases, with 13 bases between them. The germline gives CDR1 SGHKS, CDR2 YYEKEE (reference sequence). CDR3 size: 14 residues. DNA for the CDR3: TGTGCCAGCAGCCCGGAACCGGGGGACTATGGCTACACCTTC. Protein: CASSPEPGDYGYTF.

This sequence joins TRBV7-2 and TRBJ1-5; 8 nucleotides match TRBD1. The germline gives CDR1 SGHTA, CDR2 FQGNSA. V gave up 5 bases and J gave up 0 bases; unmatched junction bases: 12. The CDR3 runs to 18 residues. The DNA of the CDR3 is TGTGCCAGCAGCAGAACCGGGACAGGAGGCCATAGCAATCAGCCCCAGCATTTT. Its translation: CASSRTGTGGHSNQPQHF.

This clone occurred once. This chain uses TRBV18 with TRBJ1-4; D is possibly TRBD1 (6 bases). The CDR3 runs 14 residues. Germline lookup yields CDR1 KGHSH and CDR2 LQKENI. The V and J ends lost 4 bases and 5 bases respectively, with 11 bases between them. CDR3 in amino acids: CASSLQGRNEKLFF. CDR3 DNA: TGTGCCAGCTCACTGCAGGGGCGGAATGAAAAACTGTTTTTT.

This chain links TRBV6-6 with TRBJ2-7, with D possibly TRBD2 on 6 matching bases. V was trimmed by 6 bases and J by 7 bases, leaving 16 bases between them. This CDR3 has 13 amino acids. In germline, CDR1 is MNHNY, CDR2 SVGAGI (reference sequence). CDR3 bases: TGTGCCAGCAGACCCACGGGAGTAAAAGAGCAGTACTTC. This gives the protein CASRPTGVKEQYF.

The chain links TRBV12-5 to TRBJ2-1; D call uncertain. The length of the CDR3 is 10 residues. V lost 1 base to trimming and J lost 8 bases, with 0 bases between them. Germline V gene lookup returns CDR1 LGHNT and CDR2 FRNRAP. CDR3 DNA: TGTGCTAGTGGTTTGGATGAGCAGTTCTTC. It yields the protein CASGLDEQFF.

The rearrangement links TRBV9 to TRBJ2-3, with D unresolved. Germline V gene data show CDR1 as SGDLS and CDR2 as YYNGEE. This CDR3 comprises 16 residues. The V gene lost 3 bases and the J gene lost 0 bases, with 14 bases spanning the gap. For the CDR3, the DNA is TGTGCCAGCAGCGATGGGCGTAGAACTAGCACAGATACGCAGTATTTT. It translates to CASSDGRRTSTDTQYF. Filled out from reference TRBV9 and TRBJ2-3, the complete variable domain reads DSGVTQTPKHLITATGQRVTLRCSPRSGDLSVYWYQQSLDQGLQFLIQYYNGEERAKGNILERFSAQQFPDLHSELNLSSLELGDSALYFCASSDGRRTSTDTQYFGPGTRLTVL.

The chain employs TRBV6-6 and TRBJ1-5; 9 nucleotides align to TRBD1. V lost 5 bases and J lost 6; bases outside the gene matches: 8. Germline V gene lookup returns CDR1 MNHNY and CDR2 SVGAGI (reference sequence). The CDR3 contains 15 residues. The chain's CDR3 is CASSRGTGRGQPQHF. As DNA, the CDR3 is TGTGCCAGCAGTCGGGGGACAGGGCGGGGTCAGCCCCAGCATTTT.

The chain employs TRBV6-6 and TRBJ1-2, with 9 bases identical to TRBD1. The CDR3 totals 15 residues. The V gene end was trimmed by 6 bases and the J gene end by 3 bases; junction bases not matched to a gene: 8. The germline CDR1 and CDR2 sequences are MNHNY and SVGAGI (reference sequence). This CDR3 is CASSRTGGLDYGYTF. CDR3 sequence (DNA): TGTGCCAGCAGCCGAACAGGGGGCCTGGACTATGGCTACACCTTC.

This chain links TRBV7-3 with TRBJ1-5, with 9 nucleotides matching TRBD1. V shed 5 bases, J shed 5 bases, and the junction held 10 bases outside the gene matches. The CDR3 spans 16 residues. Germline-derived CDR1 and CDR2 are SGHTA and FQGTGA. The CDR3 DNA reads TGTGCCAGCAGCAACAAACCGGGACAGGGATATCAGCCCCAGCATTTT. It is translated as CASSNKPGQGYQPQHF.

The chain carries TRBV18 and TRBJ1-1; D is undetermined. V lost 3 bases and J 2 bases, leaving 19 bases between the germline ends. The CDR3 is 17 residues long. Looked up from germline, CDR1 is KGHSH and CDR2 is LQKENI. The CDR3 here is CASSPFVARTINTEAFF. The CDR3 bases are TGTGCCAGCTCACCGTTCGTCGCACGTACGATAAACACTGAAGCTTTCTTT.

This clone is a singleton in its sample. CDR3 loop: CASISTRNTIYF. The CDR3 nucleotides are TGTGCCAGCATCTCGACCCGGAACACCATATATTTT. The chain recombines TRBV2 with TRBJ1-3; D is unresolved. Deletions cut 7 bases from V and 7 bases from J, with 11 bases between. From germline, CDR1 is SNHLY and CDR2 FYNNEI. This CDR3 is 12 amino acids long.

To note about this clone: Germline and junction disagree at one end, which may indicate a read error. Different DNA sequences within this sample yield the same CDR3. The gene calls are TRBV29-1 and TRBJ1-1; 10 nucleotides match TRBD1. This CDR3 contains 14 residues. Germline V gene data show CDR1 as SQVTM and CDR2 as ANQGSEA. The CDR3 loop is CSVERTGGNTEAFF. For the CDR3, the DNA is TGTAGCGTTGAGAGGACAGGGGGGAACACTGAAGCTTTCTTT.

The sample holds one count of this clone. V and J are TRBV27 and TRBJ2-1; D is unclear. V gave up 1 base and J gave up 7 bases, with 11 bases separating them. This CDR3 is 14 amino acids long. Germline CDR1 and CDR2: MNHEY and SMNVEV (reference sequence). CDR3 residues: CASSLLKGMNEQFF. The CDR3 DNA sequence: TGTGCCAGCAGTTTATTAAAAGGGATGAATGAGCAGTTCTTC.

V and J are TRBV10-3 and TRBJ1-1, with D possibly matching TRBD1 (5 bases). V dropped 11 bases and J dropped 3 bases, with 13 bases sitting between them. In germline, CDR1 is ENHRY, CDR2 SYGVKD. The CDR3 covers 12 residues. The CDR3 spells CAVGQPHTEAFF. The DNA of the CDR3 is TGTGCCGTAGGACAACCACACACTGAAGCTTTCTTT.

V is TRBV27 and J is TRBJ1-2; D gene unclear. Trimming stripped 5 bases from V and 5 bases from J, with 21 bases between. This CDR3 has 16 residues. Germline lookup yields CDR1 MNHEY and CDR2 SMNVEV (reference sequence). CDR3 loop: CASSRVRDRPGYGYTF. In DNA, the CDR3 is TGTGCCAGCAGTAGAGTCCGAGACCGGCCTGGATATGGCTACACCTTC.

This chain links TRBV18 with TRBJ2-7; TRBD1 agrees at 8 bases. The germline V gene encodes CDR1 KGHSH and CDR2 LQKENI. Trimming removed 4 bases from V and 2 bases from J; junction bases left unmatched: 7. The CDR3 has 15 amino acids. CDR3 sequence: CASSLGTGRAYEQYF. CDR3 bases: TGTGCCAGCTCACTAGGGACAGGTCGGGCCTACGAGCAGTACTTC.

The chain employs TRBV19 and TRBJ1-2, with D tentatively TRBD1 (6 bases). Trimming stripped 7 bases from V and 3 bases from J, with 12 bases between. The CDR3 is 13 amino acids. Germline-derived CDR1 and CDR2 are LNHDA and SQIVND (reference sequence). The CDR3 region is CASKDRKYYGYTF. For the CDR3, the DNA is TGTGCCAGTAAGGACAGAAAATACTATGGCTACACCTTC.

The chain employs TRBV5-1 and TRBJ1-1, with D hard to call. CDR3 length: 15 residues. CDR1 is SGHRS and CDR2 is YFSETQ in the germline V gene. The germline V and J ends were trimmed by 4 bases and 8 bases, with 21 bases remaining between them. CDR3 region: CASSPIPGGTTEAFF. Here the CDR3 DNA reads TGCGCCAGCAGCCCAATCCCGGGAGGAACTACAGAAGCTTTCTTT.